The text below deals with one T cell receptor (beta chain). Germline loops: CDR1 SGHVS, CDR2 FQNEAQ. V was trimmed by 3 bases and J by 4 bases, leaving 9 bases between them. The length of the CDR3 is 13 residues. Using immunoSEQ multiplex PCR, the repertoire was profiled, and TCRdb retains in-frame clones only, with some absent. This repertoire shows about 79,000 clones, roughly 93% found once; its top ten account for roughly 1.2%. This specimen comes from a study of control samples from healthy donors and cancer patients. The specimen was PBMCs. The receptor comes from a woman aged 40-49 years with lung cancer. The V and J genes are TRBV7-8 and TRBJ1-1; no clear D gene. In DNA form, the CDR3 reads TGTGCCAGCAGCTTGCCGGGTGGCACTGAAGCTTTCTTT. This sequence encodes CASSLPGGTEAFF.